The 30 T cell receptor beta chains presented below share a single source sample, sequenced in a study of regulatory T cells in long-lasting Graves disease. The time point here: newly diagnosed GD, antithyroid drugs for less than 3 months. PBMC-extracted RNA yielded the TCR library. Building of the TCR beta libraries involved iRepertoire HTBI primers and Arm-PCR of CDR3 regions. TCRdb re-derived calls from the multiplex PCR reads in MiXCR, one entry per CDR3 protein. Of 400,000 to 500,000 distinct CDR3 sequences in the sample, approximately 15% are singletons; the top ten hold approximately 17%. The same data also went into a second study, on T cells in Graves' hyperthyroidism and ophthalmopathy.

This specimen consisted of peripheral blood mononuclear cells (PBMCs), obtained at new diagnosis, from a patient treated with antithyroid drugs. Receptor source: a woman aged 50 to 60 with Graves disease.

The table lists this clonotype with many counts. For the CDR3, the DNA is TGTGCCAGCAGTTACGCTGGACTAGCGAGGAGGGCCTACGAGCAGTACTTC. Translation: CASSYAGLARRAYEQYF. The chain links TRBV6-5 to TRBJ2-7, with 9 positions matching TRBD2. From germline, CDR1 is MNHEY and CDR2 SVGAGI. V lost 2 bases and J lost 2; bases outside the gene matches: 10. The CDR3 consists of 17 residues.

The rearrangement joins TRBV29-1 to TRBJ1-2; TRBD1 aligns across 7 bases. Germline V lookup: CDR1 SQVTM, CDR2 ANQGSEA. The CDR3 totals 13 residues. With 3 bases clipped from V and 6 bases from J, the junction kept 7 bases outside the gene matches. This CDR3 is CSVDSGQLDGYTF. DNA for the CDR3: TGCAGCGTTGATTCGGGACAGCTCGATGGCTACACCTTC. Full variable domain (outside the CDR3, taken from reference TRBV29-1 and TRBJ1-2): SAVISQKPSRDICQRGTSLTIQCQVDSQVTMMFWYRQQPGQSLTLIATANQGSEATYESGFVIDKFPISRPNLTFSTLTVSNMSPEDSSIYLCSVDSGQLDGYTFGSGTRLTVV.

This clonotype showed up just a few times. CDR3 in DNA: TGTGCCAGTACCGGCGGGGCAGTGCTCGGCAATCAGCCCCAGCATTTT. Translated, it gives CASTGGAVLGNQPQHF. The chain couples TRBV19 to TRBJ1-5, with TRBD1 as a possible D gene (5 bases). CDR1 and CDR2 (germline): LNHDA, SQIVND (reference sequence). The ends were cut back, 7 bases at V and 2 bases at J, with 18 bases in the middle. The CDR3 spans 16 residues.

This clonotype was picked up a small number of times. CDR3 sequence (DNA): TGCGCCAGCAGGGGGACAAAATCAATCGAAGCTTTCTTT. As protein: CASRGTKSIEAFF. The chain uses TRBV4-1 and TRBJ1-1, with D possibly matching TRBD1 (6 bases). The CDR3 runs to 13 residues. The V end was cut by 6 bases, the J end by 8 bases, with 16 bases between. CDR1 and CDR2 (germline): MGHRA, YSYEKL.

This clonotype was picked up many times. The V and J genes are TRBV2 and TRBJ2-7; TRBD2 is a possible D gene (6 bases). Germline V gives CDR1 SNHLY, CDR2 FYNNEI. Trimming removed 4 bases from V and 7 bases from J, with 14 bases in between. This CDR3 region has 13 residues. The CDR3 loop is CASSGDSPHEQYF. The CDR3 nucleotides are TGTGCCAGCAGTGGGGACTCCCCGCATGAGCAGTACTTC.

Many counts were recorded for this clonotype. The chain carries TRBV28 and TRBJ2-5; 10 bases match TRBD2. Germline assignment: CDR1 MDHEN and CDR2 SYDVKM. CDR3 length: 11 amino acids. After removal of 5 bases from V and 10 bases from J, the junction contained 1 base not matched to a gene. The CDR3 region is CASSVAGGQYF. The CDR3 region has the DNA TGTGCCAGCAGTGTAGCGGGGGGCCAGTACTTC.

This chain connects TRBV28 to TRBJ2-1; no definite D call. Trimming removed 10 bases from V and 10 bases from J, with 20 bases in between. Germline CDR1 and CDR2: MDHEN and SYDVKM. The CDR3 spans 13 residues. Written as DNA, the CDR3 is TGTGCCACCTGGCGCCAAACGAATTTGGAGCAGTTCTTC. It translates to CATWRQTNLEQFF.

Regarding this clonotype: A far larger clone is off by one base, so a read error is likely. CDR3 residues: CASRSYAGTSRSNPTGELFF. CDR3 bases: TGTGCCAGCAGATCCTACGCCGGGACTAGCAGGAGTAATCCCACCGGGGAGCTGTTTTTT. The gene calls are TRBV6-2 or TRBV6-3 and TRBJ2-2; TRBD2 matches 9 bases. The CDR3 covers 20 residues. Germline assignment: CDR1 MNHEY and CDR2 SVGEGT. The V and J ends lost 6 bases and 4 bases, in that order; junction bases with no gene match: 21.

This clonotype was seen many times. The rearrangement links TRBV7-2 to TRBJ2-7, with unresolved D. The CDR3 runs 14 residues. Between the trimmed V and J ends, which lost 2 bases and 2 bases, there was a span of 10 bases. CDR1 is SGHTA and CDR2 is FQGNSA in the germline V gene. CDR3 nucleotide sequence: TGTGCCAGCAGCTTATTCGGCGCCGCCTACGAGCAGTACTTC. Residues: CASSLFGAAYEQYF.

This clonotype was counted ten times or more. As DNA, the CDR3 is TGCAGCGTTGATTTCCCTAGCGGGGAGACCCAGTACTTC. Amino acid sequence: CSVDFPSGETQYF. The chain couples TRBV29-1 to TRBJ2-5; TRBD2 aligns across 8 bases. The V segment lost 3 bases and the J segment 5 bases; nucleotides outside the gene matches: 5. CDR1 and CDR2 (germline): SQVTM, ANQGSEA. CDR3 size: 13 residues.

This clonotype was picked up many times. The CDR3 here is CASSYGTGVTEAFF. The CDR3 DNA is TGTGCCAGCAGCTACGGGACAGGTGTTACTGAAGCTTTCTTT. The V and J genes are TRBV7-8 and TRBJ1-1; 8 nucleotides line up with TRBD1. Germline CDR1 is SGHVS and CDR2 is FQNEAQ. The CDR3 length is 14 residues. J was trimmed by 5 bases and V by 4 bases; bases with no gene match: 6.

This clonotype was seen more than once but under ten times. The CDR3 bases are TGTGCCAGCAGTTTATTAGGCCAAGCGGCTTCCCGCGGCTACACCTTC. Translating gives CASSLLGQAASRGYTF. The genes are TRBV28 and TRBJ1-2; no definite D call. CDR1 and CDR2 (germline): MDHEN, SYDVKM. V shed 1 base and J shed 8 bases, with 20 bases lying between them. The CDR3 runs 16 residues.

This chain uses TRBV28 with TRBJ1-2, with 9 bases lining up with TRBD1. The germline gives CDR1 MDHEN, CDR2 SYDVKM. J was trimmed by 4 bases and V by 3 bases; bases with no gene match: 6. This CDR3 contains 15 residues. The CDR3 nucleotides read TGTGCCAGCAGTTTTCAGGACAGGGGAGGCTATGGCTACACCTTC. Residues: CASSFQDRGGYGYTF.

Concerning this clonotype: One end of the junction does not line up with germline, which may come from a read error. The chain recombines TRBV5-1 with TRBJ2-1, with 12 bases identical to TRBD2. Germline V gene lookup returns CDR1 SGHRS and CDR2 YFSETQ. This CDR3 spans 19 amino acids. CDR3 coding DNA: TGTGCCAGCAGCTTAGCGGTCCAAGGGCCGGGACTAGCGGGCAATGAGCAGTTCTTC. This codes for CASSLAVQGPGLAGNEQFF.

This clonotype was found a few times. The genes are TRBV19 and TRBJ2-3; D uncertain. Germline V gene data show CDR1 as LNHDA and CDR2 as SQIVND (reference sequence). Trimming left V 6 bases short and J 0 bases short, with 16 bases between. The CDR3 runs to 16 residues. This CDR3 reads CASSPGPKASTDTQYF. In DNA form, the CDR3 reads TGTGCCAGTAGCCCCGGTCCCAAGGCTAGCACAGATACGCAGTATTTT.

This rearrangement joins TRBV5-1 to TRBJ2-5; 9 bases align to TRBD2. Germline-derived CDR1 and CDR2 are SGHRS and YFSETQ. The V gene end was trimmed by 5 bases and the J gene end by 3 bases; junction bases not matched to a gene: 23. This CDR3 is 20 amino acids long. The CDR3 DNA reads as TGCGCCAGCAGATTCATTTCCAGGGGTTGGCGGGAGGGTTCCGAAGAGACCCAGTACTTC. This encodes CASRFISRGWREGSEETQYF.

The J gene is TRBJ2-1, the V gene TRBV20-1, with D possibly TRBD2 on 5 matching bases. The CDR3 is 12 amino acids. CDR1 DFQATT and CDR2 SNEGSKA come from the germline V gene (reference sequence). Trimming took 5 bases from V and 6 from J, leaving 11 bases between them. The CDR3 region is CSAPLAPNEQFF. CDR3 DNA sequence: TGCAGTGCTCCGTTAGCGCCCAATGAGCAGTTCTTC.

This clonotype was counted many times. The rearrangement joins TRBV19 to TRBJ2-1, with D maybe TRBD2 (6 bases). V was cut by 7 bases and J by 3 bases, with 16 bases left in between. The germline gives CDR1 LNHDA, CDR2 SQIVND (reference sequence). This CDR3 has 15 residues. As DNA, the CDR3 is TGTGCCAGTACTAGTGCGGGAACCTACTACAATGAGCAGTTCTTC. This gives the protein CASTSAGTYYNEQFF.

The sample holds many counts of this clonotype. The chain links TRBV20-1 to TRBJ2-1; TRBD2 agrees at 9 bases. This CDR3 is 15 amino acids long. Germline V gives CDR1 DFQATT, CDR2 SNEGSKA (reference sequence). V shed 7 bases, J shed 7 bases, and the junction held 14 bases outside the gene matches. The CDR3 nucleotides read TGCAGTGTCTCAAGGCGGGAGGGCCTCGGTAATGAGCAGTTCTTC. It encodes CSVSRREGLGNEQFF.

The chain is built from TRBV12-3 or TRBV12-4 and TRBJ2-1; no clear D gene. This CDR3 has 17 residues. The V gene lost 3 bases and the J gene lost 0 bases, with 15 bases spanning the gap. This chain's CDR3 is CASSLWLLRSSYNEQFF. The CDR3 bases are TGTGCCAGCAGTTTGTGGTTGTTGCGGAGCTCCTACAATGAGCAGTTCTTC.

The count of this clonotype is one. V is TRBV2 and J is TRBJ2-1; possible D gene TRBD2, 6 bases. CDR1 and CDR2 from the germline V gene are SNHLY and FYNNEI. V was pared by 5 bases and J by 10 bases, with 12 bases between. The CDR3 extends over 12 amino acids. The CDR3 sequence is CASSFLAYEQFF. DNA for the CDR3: TGTGCCAGCAGTTTTCTAGCGTACGAGCAGTTCTTC.

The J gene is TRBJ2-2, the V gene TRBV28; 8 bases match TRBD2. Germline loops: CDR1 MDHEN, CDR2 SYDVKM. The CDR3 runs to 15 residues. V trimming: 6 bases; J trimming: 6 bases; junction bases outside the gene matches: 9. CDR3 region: CASSGGRRGAGELFF. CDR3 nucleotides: TGTGCCAGCAGCGGCGGGAGGCGGGGAGCCGGGGAGCTGTTTTTT.

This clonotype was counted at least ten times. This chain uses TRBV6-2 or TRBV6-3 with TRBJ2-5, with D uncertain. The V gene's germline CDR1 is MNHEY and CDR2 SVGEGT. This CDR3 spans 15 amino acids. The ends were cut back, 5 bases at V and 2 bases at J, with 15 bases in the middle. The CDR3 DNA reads TGTGCCAGCAGTAGCTTTGGAGTTGGACAAGAGACCCAGTACTTC. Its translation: CASSSFGVGQETQYF.

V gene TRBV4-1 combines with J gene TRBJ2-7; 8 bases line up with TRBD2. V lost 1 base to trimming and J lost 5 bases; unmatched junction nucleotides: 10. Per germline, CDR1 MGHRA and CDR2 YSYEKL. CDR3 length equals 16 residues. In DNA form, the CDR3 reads TGCGCCAGCAGCCAAGTGATGAGCGGGAGAAGTAACGAGCAGTACTTC. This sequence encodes CASSQVMSGRSNEQYF.

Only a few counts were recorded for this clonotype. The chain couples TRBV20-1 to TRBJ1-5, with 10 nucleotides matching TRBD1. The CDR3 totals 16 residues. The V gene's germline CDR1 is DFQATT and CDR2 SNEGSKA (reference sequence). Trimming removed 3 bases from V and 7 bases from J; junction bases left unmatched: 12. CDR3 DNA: TGCAGTGCTAGGACAGGGGGCACGTCGGGCGGCCAGCCCCAGCATTTT. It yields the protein CSARTGGTSGGQPQHF.

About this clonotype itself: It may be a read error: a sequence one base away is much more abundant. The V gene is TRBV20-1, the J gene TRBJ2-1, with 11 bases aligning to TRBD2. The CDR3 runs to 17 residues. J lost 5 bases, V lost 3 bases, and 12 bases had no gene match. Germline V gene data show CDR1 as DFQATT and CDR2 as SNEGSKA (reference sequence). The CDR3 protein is CSARGLAEGFSDNEQFF. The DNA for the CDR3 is TGCAGTGCTAGGGGACTAGCGGAGGGATTTTCCGACAATGAGCAGTTCTTC.

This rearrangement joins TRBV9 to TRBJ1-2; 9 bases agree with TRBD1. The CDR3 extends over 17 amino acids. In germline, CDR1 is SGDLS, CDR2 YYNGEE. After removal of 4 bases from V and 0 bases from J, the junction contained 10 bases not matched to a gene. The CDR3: CASSPGQGRLTNYGYTF. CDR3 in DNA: TGTGCCAGCAGCCCAGGACAGGGGCGCCTCACTAACTATGGCTACACCTTC.

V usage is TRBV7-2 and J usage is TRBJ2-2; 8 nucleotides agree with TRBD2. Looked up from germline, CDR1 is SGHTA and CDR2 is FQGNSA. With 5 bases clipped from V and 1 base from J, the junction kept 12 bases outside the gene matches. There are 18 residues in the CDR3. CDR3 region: CASSRRILSGGNTGELFF. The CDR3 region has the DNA TGTGCCAGCAGCCGTAGAATTTTAAGCGGGGGGAACACCGGGGAGCTGTTTTTT.

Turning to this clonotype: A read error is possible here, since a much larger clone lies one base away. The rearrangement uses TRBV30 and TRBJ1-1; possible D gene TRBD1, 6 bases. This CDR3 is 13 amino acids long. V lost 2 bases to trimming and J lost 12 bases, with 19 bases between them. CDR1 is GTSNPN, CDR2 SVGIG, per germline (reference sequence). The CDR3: CAWSKYGAGESFF. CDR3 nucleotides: TGTGCCTGGAGTAAATATGGGGCAGGGGAATCTTTCTTT.

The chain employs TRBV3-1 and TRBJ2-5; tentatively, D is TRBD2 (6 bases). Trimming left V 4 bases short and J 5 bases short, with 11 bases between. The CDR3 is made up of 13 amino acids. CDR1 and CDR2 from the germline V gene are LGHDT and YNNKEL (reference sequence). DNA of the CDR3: TGTGCCAGCAGCCCCGGGGGATGGGAGACCCAGTACTTC. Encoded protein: CASSPGGWETQYF.